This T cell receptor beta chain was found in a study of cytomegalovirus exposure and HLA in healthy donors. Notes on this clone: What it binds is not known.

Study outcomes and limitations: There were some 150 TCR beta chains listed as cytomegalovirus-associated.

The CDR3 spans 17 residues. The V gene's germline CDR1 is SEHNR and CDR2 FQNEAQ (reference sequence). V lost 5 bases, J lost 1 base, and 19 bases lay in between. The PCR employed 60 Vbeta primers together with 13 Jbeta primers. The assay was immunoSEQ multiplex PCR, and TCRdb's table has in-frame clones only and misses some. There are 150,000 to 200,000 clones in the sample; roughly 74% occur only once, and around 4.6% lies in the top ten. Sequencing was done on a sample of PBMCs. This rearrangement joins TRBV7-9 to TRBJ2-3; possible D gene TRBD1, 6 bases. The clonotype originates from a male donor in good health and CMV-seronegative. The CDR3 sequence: CASSPSGTGKGTDTQYF. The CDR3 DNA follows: TGTGCCAGCAGCCCCTCGGGAACAGGGAAGGGCACAGATACGCAGTATTTT. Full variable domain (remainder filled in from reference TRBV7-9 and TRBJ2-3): DTGVSQNPRHKITKRGQNVTFRCDPISEHNRLYWYRQTLGQGPEFLTYFQNEAQLEKSRLLSDRFSAERPKGSFSTLEIQRTEQGDSAMYLCASSPSGTGKGTDTQYFGPGTRLTVL.